The clone carrying this T cell receptor beta chain came up once. The antigen remains undetermined. As the sequencing template, cDNA was produced by extracting RNA and reverse transcribing it. This table comes from immunoSEQ multiplex PCR, and its TCRdb copy is limited to in-frame clones, with some not included. The data contain 190,000 or so clones, roughly 50% of them singletons. Indicated treatment: oral pan-JAK inhibitor, 5-10 mg twice daily. The data are from a study of CD8+ T cells in alopecia areata. Study-wide findings and caveats: Lesional scalp, notably in alopecia totalis/universalis, had clonality above that of normal scalp.

V lost 9 bases to trimming and J lost 0 bases; unmatched junction nucleotides: 9. Germline V gene data show CDR1 as LNHDA and CDR2 as SQIVND (reference sequence). The CDR3 has 16 residues. This chain joins TRBV19 and TRBJ2-4; 9 bases are a match to TRBD1. The sample in question was CD8+ T cells sorted from blood, obtained at week 24, from a patient treated with tofacitinib. This TCR came from a human donor with alopecia areata. The CDR3 sequence is CARRDRDPLAKNIQYF. The CDR3 bases are TGTGCCAGGCGGGACAGGGATCCTCTAGCCAAAAACATTCAGTACTTC.